This TCR beta chain derives from a study of T cell responses to AZD1222 COVID-19 vaccine. Study-wide points: Spike-specific TCRs gained breadth and depth after people received two AZD1222 doses. Samples come after the peak T cell response, not at day 14. The CD4 TCRs associated with vaccination extended across spike and predominated at 160-218 and 743-854.

On this clone: The antigen is unknown.

Measured with immunoSEQ multiplex PCR; TCRdb has only the in-frame clones, and not every one. The sample holds around 120,000 clones, 85% to 95% seen once. The sequenced sample was peripheral blood, obtained 28 days after the second AZD1222 dose. The TCR sequence derives from an adult who received the AZD1222 COVID-19 vaccine.

The CDR3 DNA reads as TGCGCCAGCAGCCGCTCGGCAGGGAACACTGAAGCTTTCTTT. Protein: CASSRSAGNTEAFF. The chain couples TRBV4-3 to TRBJ1-1; no clear D gene. The V and J ends lost 4 bases and 1 base respectively, with 10 bases between them. CDR3 length equals 14 residues. Germline CDR1 and CDR2: LGHNA and YSLEER.